The clone carrying this TCR beta chain came up many times. V lost 5 bases, J lost 15 bases, and 7 bases stayed unmatched. The germline V gene encodes CDR1 MNHNS and CDR2 SASEGT. CDR3 length: 12 residues. This entry belongs to a study of breast tumors, draining lymph nodes, adjacent tissues. MiXCR, applied by TCRdb to the multiplex PCR reads, yields one record per CDR3 protein. Of about 140,000 distinct CDR3 sequences listed, 32% are singletons. Axillary draining lymph nodes of breast cancer patients supplied the node samples. This receptor was taken from a female donor with breast cancer. Some clones in this sample may be carry-over from other donors' samples. The chain has TRBV6-1 and TRBJ2-1; 10 positions match TRBD2. The sample consisted of axillary lymph node tissue. The CDR3 DNA sequence: TGTGCCAGCAGTCTTAGCGGGGGGAGGTGGTTCTTC. Residues: CASSLSGGRWFF.